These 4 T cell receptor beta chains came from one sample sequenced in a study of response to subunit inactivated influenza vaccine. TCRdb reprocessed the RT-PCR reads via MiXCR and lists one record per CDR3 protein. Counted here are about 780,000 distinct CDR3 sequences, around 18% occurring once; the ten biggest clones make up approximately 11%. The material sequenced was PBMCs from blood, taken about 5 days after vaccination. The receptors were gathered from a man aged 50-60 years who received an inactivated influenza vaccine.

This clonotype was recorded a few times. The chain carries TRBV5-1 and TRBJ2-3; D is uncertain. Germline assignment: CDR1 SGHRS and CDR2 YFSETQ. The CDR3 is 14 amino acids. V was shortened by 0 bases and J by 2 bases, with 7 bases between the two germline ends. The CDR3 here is CASSLGDLTDTQYF. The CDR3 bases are TGCGCCAGCAGCTTGGGAGATCTCACAGATACGCAGTATTTT.

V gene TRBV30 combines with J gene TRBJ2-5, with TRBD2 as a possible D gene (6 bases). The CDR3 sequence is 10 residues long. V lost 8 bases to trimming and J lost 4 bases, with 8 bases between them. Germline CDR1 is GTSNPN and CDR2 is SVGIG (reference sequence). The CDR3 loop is CAGGRETQYF. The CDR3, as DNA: TGTGCCGGAGGGAGAGAGACCCAGTACTTC. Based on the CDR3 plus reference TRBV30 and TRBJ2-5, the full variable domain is SQTIHQWPATLVQPVGSPLSLECTVEGTSNPNLYWYRQAAGRGLQLLFYSVGIGQISSEVPQNLSASRPQDRQFILSSKKLLLSDSGFYLCAGGRETQYFGPGTRLLVL.

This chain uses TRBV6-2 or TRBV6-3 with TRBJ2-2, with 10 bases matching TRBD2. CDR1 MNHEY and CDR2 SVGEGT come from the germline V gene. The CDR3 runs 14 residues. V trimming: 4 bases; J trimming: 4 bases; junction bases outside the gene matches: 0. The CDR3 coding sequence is TGTGCCAGCAGTTCTAGCGGGGGCACCGGGGAGCTGTTTTTT. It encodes CASSSSGGTGELFF.

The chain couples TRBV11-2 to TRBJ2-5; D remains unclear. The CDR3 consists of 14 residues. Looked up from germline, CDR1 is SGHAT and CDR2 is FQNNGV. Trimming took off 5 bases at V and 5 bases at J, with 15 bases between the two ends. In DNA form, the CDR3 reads TGTGCCAGCAGCACCCACTTGATTCGGGAGACCCAGTACTTC. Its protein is CASSTHLIRETQYF.